This entry concerns a single T cell receptor (beta chain). The germline V gene has CDR1 LGHNA and CDR2 YNFKEQ. The CDR3 has 16 amino acids. Trimming cost V 5 bases and J 3 bases, with 17 bases left between them. Clones were sequenced by immunoSEQ multiplex PCR, and TCRdb holds only the in-frame ones, with some missing. The sample has 100,000 or so clones, about 91% seen once. The data derive from a study of T cell changes during pregnancy in multiple sclerosis. The sequence was obtained from a female donor with multiple sclerosis, enrolled in a pregnancy study. Sequenced material: peripheral blood, taken in the second trimester of pregnancy. V usage is TRBV4-2 and J usage is TRBJ1-3, with D uncertain. CDR3 bases: TGTGCCAGCAGCTCGCGAGTGAGGGAAAGTGGAAACACCATATATTTT. This gives the protein CASSSRVRESGNTIYF.